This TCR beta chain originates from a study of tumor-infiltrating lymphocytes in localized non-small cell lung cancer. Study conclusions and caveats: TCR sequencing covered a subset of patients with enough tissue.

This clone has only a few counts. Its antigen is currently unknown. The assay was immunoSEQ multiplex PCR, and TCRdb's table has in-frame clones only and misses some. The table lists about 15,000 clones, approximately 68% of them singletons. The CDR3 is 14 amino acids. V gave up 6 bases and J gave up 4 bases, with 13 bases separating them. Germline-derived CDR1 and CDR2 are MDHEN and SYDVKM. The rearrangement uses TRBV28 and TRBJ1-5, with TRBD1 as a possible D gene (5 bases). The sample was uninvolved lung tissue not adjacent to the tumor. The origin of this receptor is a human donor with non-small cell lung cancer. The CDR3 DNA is TGTGCCAGCAGACCGGGACTCCAAAATCAGCCCCAGCATTTT. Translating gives CASRPGLQNQPQHF.